This TCR beta chain was captured in a study of a mutant IDH1 vaccine in newly diagnosed glioma. Study summary: Previous treatment comprised radiotherapy, temozolomide, or both, mostly both.

CDR3 length: 15 amino acids. From germline, CDR1 is MNHEY and CDR2 SVGAGI. V dropped 5 bases and J dropped 4; count of bases not matched to a gene: 5. The time point was: week 47, end of study. In the vaccine, a single dose held 300 ug of the mutant IDH1 20-mer peptide, along with topical imiquimod. With regard to this clone: Its antigen is unidentified.

The assay was immunoSEQ multiplex PCR, and TCRdb's table has in-frame clones only and misses some. Among tens of thousands of clones listed, roughly 75% were seen once. This sample comprised PBMCs, obtained from a glioma patient whose treatment included an IDH1 peptide vaccine. The sequence was collected from a man between 50 and 59 years old with glioma. J is TRBJ2-5 and V is TRBV6-5, with TRBD1 matching over 12 bases. The CDR3 sequence: CASSTRDRGRETQYF. Here the CDR3 DNA reads TGTGCCAGCAGTACCCGGGACAGGGGGCGAGAGACCCAGTACTTC.